The 10 T cell receptor beta chains presented below share a single source sample, sequenced in a study of PD-1 blockade in classical Hodgkin lymphoma. Measured with immunoSEQ multiplex PCR; TCRdb has only the in-frame clones, and not every one. Of 50,000 to 75,000 clones in the sample, roughly nine tenths were seen once. With no exception, relapse followed autologous stem cell transplantation in all patients, and brentuximab vedotin exposure varied. The material was peripheral blood mononuclear cells (PBMCs), obtained at baseline. All receptors derive from a human donor with classical Hodgkin lymphoma.

The chain carries TRBV5-1 and TRBJ2-3, with D unclear. Germline V gene sequence: CDR1 SGHRS, CDR2 YFSETQ. V lost 4 bases to trimming and J lost 2 bases, with 8 bases between them. CDR3 length: 13 residues. The CDR3 sequence is CASSGQYTDTQYF. CDR3 coding DNA: TGCGCCAGCAGCGGGCAATACACAGATACGCAGTATTTT. The entire variable domain, with the rest obtained from reference TRBV5-1 and TRBJ2-3, is as follows: KAGVTQTPRYLIKTRGQQVTLSCSPISGHRSVSWYQQTPGQGLQFLFEYFSETQRNKGNFPGRFSGRQFSNSRSEMNVSTLELGDSALYLCASSGQYTDTQYFGPGTRLTVL.

This clone was counted only a few times. A much bigger clone sits one base away, suggesting this may be a read error. V and J are TRBV12-2 and TRBJ1-6. TRBV12-2 is designated a pseudogene. CDR3 length equals 14 residues. For the CDR3, the DNA is TGTGCAAGGCGCTTAGGGGGGGGGAATTCACCCCTCCACTTT. It is translated as CARRLGGGNSPLHF.

V usage is TRBV2 and J usage is TRBJ2-2, with D unresolved. The CDR3 has 15 residues. Germline CDR1 reads SNHLY; CDR2 reads FYNNEI. CDR3 sequence (DNA): TGTGCTATAGTCGTTTCGACCCCAACTACCGGGGAGCTGTTTTTT. It is translated as CAIVVSTPTTGELFF.

The CDR3 coding sequence is TGTGCCAGCAGTAAGGGGGGCCGCTCTGGAAACACCATATATTTT. This gives the protein CASSKGGRSGNTIYF. The chain has TRBV6-5 and TRBJ1-3; possible D gene TRBD1, 6 bases. Germline-derived CDR1 and CDR2 are MNHEY and SVGAGI. The CDR3 consists of 15 residues. V shed 5 bases and J shed 0 bases, with 11 bases lying between them.

This clone appeared a single time. The V gene is TRBV4-2, the J gene TRBJ1-3; 11 bases are shared with TRBD1. The germline V gene has CDR1 LGHNA and CDR2 YNFKEQ. The CDR3 totals 17 residues. The V segment lost 0 bases and the J segment 4 bases; nucleotides outside the gene matches: 5. The CDR3 DNA sequence: TGTGCCAGCAGCCAAGATCCAGGACAGGGGGCAGGAAACACCATATATTTT. Its protein product is CASSQDPGQGAGNTIYF.

This chain uses TRBV5-4 with TRBJ2-7; TRBD2 is a possible D gene (5 bases). Germline V gene sequence: CDR1 SGHNT, CDR2 YYREEE (reference sequence). The CDR3 runs to 16 residues. Trimming took off 0 bases at V and 1 base at J, with 14 bases between the two ends. In DNA form, the CDR3 reads TGTGCCAGCAGCTTGGGGCCCGAGGGTAGGTCCTACGAGCAGTACTTC. Translation gives CASSLGPEGRSYEQYF.

J is TRBJ2-1 and V is TRBV7-9, with D possibly TRBD1 on 5 matching bases. The CDR3 runs to 13 residues. From germline, CDR1 is SEHNR and CDR2 FQNEAQ (reference sequence). With 4 bases removed from V and 12 bases from J, the gap between germline ends came to 16 bases. The CDR3 protein is CASSSAGFPRQFF. The CDR3 DNA reads as TGTGCCAGCAGCTCCGCAGGGTTCCCTCGGCAGTTCTTC. The variable domain in full, with the rest retrieved from reference TRBV7-9 and TRBJ2-1, is DTGVSQNPRHKITKRGQNVTFRCDPISEHNRLYWYRQTLGQGPEFLTYFQNEAQLEKSRLLSDRFSAERPKGSFSTLEIQRTEQGDSAMYLCASSSAGFPRQFFGPGTRLTVL.

This clone was found once. V gene TRBV27 combines with J gene TRBJ2-7; D is unclear. There are 13 residues in the CDR3. The germline V gene encodes CDR1 MNHEY and CDR2 SMNVEV (reference sequence). The V end was cut by 5 bases, the J end by 5 bases, with 13 bases between. The CDR3 here is CASSVAIWDEQYF. In DNA form, the CDR3 reads TGTGCCAGCAGTGTCGCGATTTGGGACGAGCAGTACTTC.

Written as DNA, the CDR3 is TGTGCCAGCAGTTCAGGGACAGGGGGATGGGAGCAGTACTTC. It encodes CASSSGTGGWEQYF. The V and J genes are TRBV27 and TRBJ2-7; TRBD1 matches 11 bases. The trim removed 4 bases at V and 7 bases at J, leaving 6 bases unmatched. There are 14 residues in the CDR3. Germline V gene sequence: CDR1 MNHEY, CDR2 SMNVEV (reference sequence).

The chain links TRBV29-1 to TRBJ2-7; D might be TRBD1 or TRBD2, each matching 6 bases. V lost 6 bases and J lost 3, with 21 bases in between. The germline CDR1 and CDR2 sequences are SQVTM and ANQGSEA. CDR3 length: 15 residues. This CDR3 is CSVAIRTGANYEQYF. CDR3 sequence (DNA): TGCAGCGTGGCTATCAGGACGGGGGCTAACTACGAGCAGTACTTC.